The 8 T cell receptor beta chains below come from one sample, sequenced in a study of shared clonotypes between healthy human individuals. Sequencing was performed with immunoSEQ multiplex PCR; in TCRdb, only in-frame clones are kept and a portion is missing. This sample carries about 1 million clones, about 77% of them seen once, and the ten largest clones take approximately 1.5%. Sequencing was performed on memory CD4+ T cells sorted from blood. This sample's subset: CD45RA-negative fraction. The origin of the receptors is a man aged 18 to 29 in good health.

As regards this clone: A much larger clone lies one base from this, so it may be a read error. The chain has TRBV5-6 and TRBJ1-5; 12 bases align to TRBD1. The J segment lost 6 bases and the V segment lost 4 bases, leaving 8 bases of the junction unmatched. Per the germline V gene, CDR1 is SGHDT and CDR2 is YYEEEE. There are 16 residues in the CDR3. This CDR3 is CASSPGTGGAGQPQHF. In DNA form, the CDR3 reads TGTGCCAGCAGCCCCGGGACAGGGGGCGCCGGTCAGCCCCAGCATTTT.

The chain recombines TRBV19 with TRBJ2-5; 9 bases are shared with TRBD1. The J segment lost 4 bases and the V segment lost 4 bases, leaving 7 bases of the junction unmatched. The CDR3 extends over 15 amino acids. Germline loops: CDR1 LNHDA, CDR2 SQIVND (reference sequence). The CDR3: CASSTPGQGPETQYF. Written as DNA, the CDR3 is TGTGCCAGTAGTACCCCCGGACAGGGGCCAGAGACCCAGTACTTC.

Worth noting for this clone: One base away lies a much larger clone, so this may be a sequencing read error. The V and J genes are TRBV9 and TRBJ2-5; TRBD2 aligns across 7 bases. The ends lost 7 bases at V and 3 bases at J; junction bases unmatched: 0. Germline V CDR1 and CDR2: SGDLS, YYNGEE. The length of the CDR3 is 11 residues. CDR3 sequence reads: CASGREETQYF. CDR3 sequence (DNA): TGTGCCAGCGGGAGGGAAGAGACCCAGTACTTC. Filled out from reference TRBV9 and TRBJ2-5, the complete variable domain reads DSGVTQTPKHLITATGQRVTLRCSPRSGDLSVYWYQQSLDQGLQFLIQYYNGEERAKGNILERFSAQQFPDLHSELNLSSLELGDSALYFCASGREETQYFGPGTRLLVL.

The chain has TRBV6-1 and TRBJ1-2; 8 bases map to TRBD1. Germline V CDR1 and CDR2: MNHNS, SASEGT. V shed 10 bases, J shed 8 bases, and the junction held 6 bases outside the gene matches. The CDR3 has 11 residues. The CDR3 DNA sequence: TGTGCCACCCGGACAGGGTGGGGCTACACCTTC. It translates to CATRTGWGYTF.

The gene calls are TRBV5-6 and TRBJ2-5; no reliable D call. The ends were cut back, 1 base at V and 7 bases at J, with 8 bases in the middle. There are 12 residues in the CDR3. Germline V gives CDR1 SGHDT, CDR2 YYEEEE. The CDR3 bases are TGTGCCAGCAGCTTGTGGTCTGGGACCCAGTACTTC. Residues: CASSLWSGTQYF.

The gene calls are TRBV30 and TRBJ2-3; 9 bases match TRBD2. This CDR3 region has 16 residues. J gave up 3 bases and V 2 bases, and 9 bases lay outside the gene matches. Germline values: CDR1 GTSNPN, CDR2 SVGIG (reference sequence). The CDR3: CAWSRSGTSMTDTQYF. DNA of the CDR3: TGTGCCTGGAGTAGGAGCGGGACTAGCATGACAGATACGCAGTATTTT.

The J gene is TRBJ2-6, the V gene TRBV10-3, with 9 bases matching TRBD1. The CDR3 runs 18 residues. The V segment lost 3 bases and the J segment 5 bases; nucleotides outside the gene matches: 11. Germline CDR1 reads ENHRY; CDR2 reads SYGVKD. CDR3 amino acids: CAISETTDRGNRANVLTF. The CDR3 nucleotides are TGTGCCATCAGTGAAACCACCGACAGGGGGAATAGGGCCAACGTCCTGACTTTC.

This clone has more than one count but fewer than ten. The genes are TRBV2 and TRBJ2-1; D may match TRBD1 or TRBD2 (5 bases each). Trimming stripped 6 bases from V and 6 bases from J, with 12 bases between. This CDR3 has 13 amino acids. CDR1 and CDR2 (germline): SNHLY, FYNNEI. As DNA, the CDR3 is TGTGCCAGCAGCCGGGACCCCGGCAATGAGCAGTTCTTC. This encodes CASSRDPGNEQFF.